This T cell receptor beta chain was sequenced during a study of OX40 agonist ivuxolimab in advanced cancers. Germline V gene lookup returns CDR1 SGHNT and CDR2 YENEEA. V shed 4 bases and J shed 5 bases, with 15 bases lying between them. There are 15 residues in the CDR3. Produced via immunoSEQ multiplex PCR; TCRdb's table is partial and in-frame only. The sample holds approximately 16,000 clones, 75% to 90% seen once. The material sequenced was CD4+ or CD8+ T cells sorted from blood, taken in a trial of the OX40 agonist ivuxolimab. The rearrangement uses TRBV11-3 and TRBJ2-1; the D call may be TRBD1 or TRBD2 (5 bases each). The TCR originated in an adult with an advanced solid tumor such as melanoma, head and neck, liver or kidney cancer. CDR3 amino acids: CASSSGRRINNEQFF. In nucleotides, the CDR3 is TGTGCCAGCAGCTCGGGACGGCGAATCAACAATGAGCAGTTCTTC.